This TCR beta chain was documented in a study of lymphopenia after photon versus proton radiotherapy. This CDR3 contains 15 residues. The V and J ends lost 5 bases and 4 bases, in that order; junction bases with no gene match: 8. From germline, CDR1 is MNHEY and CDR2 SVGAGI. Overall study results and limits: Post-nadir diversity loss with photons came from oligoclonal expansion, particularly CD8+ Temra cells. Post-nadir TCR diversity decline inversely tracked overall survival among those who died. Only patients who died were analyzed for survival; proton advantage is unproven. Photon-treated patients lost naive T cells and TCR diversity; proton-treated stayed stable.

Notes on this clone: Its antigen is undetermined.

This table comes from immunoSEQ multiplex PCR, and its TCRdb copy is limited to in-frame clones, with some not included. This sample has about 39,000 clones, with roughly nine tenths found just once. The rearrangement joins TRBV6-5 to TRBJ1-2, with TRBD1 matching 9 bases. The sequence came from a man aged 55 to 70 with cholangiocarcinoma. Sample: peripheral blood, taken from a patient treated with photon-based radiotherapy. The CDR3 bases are TGTGCCAGCAGTAACCCGACAGGGGGACTCTATGGCTACACCTTC. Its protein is CASSNPTGGLYGYTF.